These T cell receptor beta chains were read from a single sample in a study of blood T cell repertoires in COVID-19. The repertoire was sequenced with immunoSEQ multiplex PCR; TCRdb's copy has only in-frame clones and lacks some. Among 23,000 or so clones listed, around 90% were seen once. The sample was peripheral blood. All receptors derive from a human donor in a cohort sampled during active COVID-19. The CDR3 runs from the conserved cysteine through the conserved F or W. D genes are given only for firm matches. The size entry is marked missing in some rows and otherwise reads once, few, many or a size class.

NA	TRBJ1-5	TRBV2	few	CASSADSGRRQPQHF	TGTGCCAGCAGTGCCGACTCAGGGAGGAGACAGCCCCAGCATTTT
NA	TRBJ2-3	TRBV5-6	NA	CASSFLRADTDTQYF	TGTGCCAGCAGCTTCTTGAGGGCGGACACAGATACGCAGTATTTT
TRBD1	TRBJ2-7	TRBV20-1	few	CRTGSGHEQYF	TGCAGGACAGGGTCTGGCCACGAGCAGTACTTC
NA	TRBJ1-4	TRBV20-1	NA	CSGRLAEKLFF	TGCAGTGGTAGATTGGCTGAAAAACTGTTTTTT
TRBD1	TRBJ1-1	TRBV19	NA	CASTPFGGGTNTEAFF	TGTGCCAGCACTCCCTTCGGAGGGGGCACGAACACTGAAGCTTTCTTT
TRBD1	TRBJ2-7	TRBV7-9	once	CASSSQGDRSYEQYF	TGTGCCAGCAGCTCCCAGGGGGACCGATCCTACGAGCAGTACTTC
NA	TRBJ1-1	TRBV5-5	NA	CASSSWAQDTEAFF	TGTGCCAGCAGTTCGTGGGCGCAGGACACTGAAGCTTTCTTT
TRBD2	TRBJ2-1	TRBV4-1	NA	CASSHPREGTSSYNEQFF	TGCGCCAGCAGCCACCCCCGTGAGGGGACTAGCAGTTACAATGAGCAGTTCTTC
TRBD1	TRBJ1-1	TRBV4-2	NA	CASSQGQGNTEAFF	TGTGCCAGCAGCCAAGGACAGGGAAACACTGAAGCTTTCTTT
NA	TRBJ1-6	TRBV27	NA	CASSLRGVVNSPLHF	TGTGCCAGCAGTTTACGGGGGGTAGTTAATTCACCCCTCCACTTT
TRBD1	TRBJ1-6	TRBV7-9	NA	CASSDTGGFYNSPLHF	TGTGCCAGCAGTGATACAGGGGGCTTCTATAATTCACCCCTCCACTTT
NA	TRBJ2-5	TRBV14	NA	CASSHPAGQETQYF	TGTGCCAGCAGCCATCCGGCAGGACAAGAGACCCAGTACTTC
NA	TRBJ1-2	TRBV13	NA	CASSLVGAGAPYGYTF	TGTGCCAGCAGCTTAGTAGGGGCAGGGGCCCCATATGGCTACACCTTC
TRBD1	TRBJ1-3	TRBV5-1	NA	CASSPRQGTSSGNTIYF	TGCGCCAGCAGCCCAAGACAGGGGACCAGCTCTGGAAACACCATATATTTT
TRBD1	TRBJ2-2	TRBV11-3	NA	CASIHRGKGATGELFF	TGTGCCAGCATTCACAGGGGAAAAGGAGCCACCGGGGAGCTGTTTTTT
TRBD1	TRBJ1-1	TRBV11-3	NA	CASSRRGDRAVKGAFF	TGTGCCAGCAGCCGACGGGGAGACAGGGCGGTTAAAGGAGCTTTCTTT
NA	TRBJ2-7	TRBV5-1	NA	CASSPAGMETYEQYF	TGCGCCAGCAGCCCGGCGGGCATGGAAACCTACGAGCAGTACTTC
TRBD1	TRBJ2-7	TRBV5-6	NA	CASQGATGFGNEQYF	TGTGCCTCCCAGGGGGCGACAGGGTTTGGGAACGAGCAGTACTTC
NA	TRBJ1-2	TRBV5-4	NA	CASSPPGILNYGYTF	TGTGCCAGCAGCCCGCCAGGGATTCTTAACTATGGCTACACCTTC
NA	TRBJ1-2	TRBV3-1/TRBV3-2	NA	CASSQMTSTTGYTF	TGTGCCAGCAGCCAGATGACATCGACGACTGGCTACACCTTC
NA	TRBJ1-4	TRBV3-1/TRBV3-2	NA	CASSHKRNNEKLFF	TGTGCCAGCAGCCATAAGAGGAATAATGAAAAACTGTTTTTT
TRBD1	TRBJ1-4	TRBV6-5	NA	CASSYVQGDSNEKLFF	TGTGCCAGCAGTTACGTACAGGGGGACTCTAATGAAAAACTGTTTTTT
TRBD1	TRBJ1-2	TRBV29-1	NA	CSVGGTGYGYTF	TGCAGCGTTGGGGGGACAGGCTATGGCTACACCTTC
NA	TRBJ2-4	TRBV10-3	NA	CAISDRGQKENIQYF	TGTGCCATCAGTGATAGAGGACAGAAGGAAAACATTCAGTACTTC
NA	TRBJ1-2	TRBV27	NA	CASSSNSAGARGYTF	TGTGCCAGCAGTTCAAATTCAGCAGGGGCTAGGGGCTACACCTTC
NA	TRBJ1-2	TRBV7-8	NA	CASSLVTANYGYTF	TGTGCCAGCAGCTTAGTAACAGCTAACTATGGCTACACCTTC
NA	TRBJ1-1	TRBV24-1	NA	CATSDRPGQQGMNTEAFF	TGTGCCACCAGTGATAGACCGGGACAACAAGGGATGAACACTGAAGCTTTCTTT
NA	TRBJ1-1	TRBV19	NA	CASSISVNTEAFF	TGTGCCAGTAGTATCAGTGTGAACACTGAAGCTTTCTTT
NA	TRBJ1-2	TRBV6-1	NA	CASSERGKIYGYTF	TGTGCCAGCAGTGAGAGGGGGAAGATCTATGGCTACACCTTC
NA	TRBJ2-1	TRBV9	NA	CATSPLDNEQFF	TGTGCCACCTCGCCACTGGACAATGAGCAGTTCTTC
NA	TRBJ1-5	TRBV7-9	NA	CASNLQEGPQHF	TGTGCCAGCAACCTACAGGAGGGGCCCCAGCATTTT
TRBD1	TRBJ1-4	TRBV7-9	NA	CASSEQGANEKLFF	TGTGCCAGCAGCGAGCAGGGGGCCAATGAAAAACTGTTTTTT
TRBD1	TRBJ2-1	TRBV5-1	NA	CASSLQGGTYNEQFF	TGCGCCAGCAGCTTACAGGGGGGAACCTACAATGAGCAGTTCTTC
NA	TRBJ1-2	TRBV5-6	few	CASSFGRVGYTF	TGTGCCAGCAGCTTCGGCAGGGTTGGCTACACCTTC
TRBD1	TRBJ2-7	TRBV11-3	NA	CASSSHRGSSYEQYF	TGTGCCAGCAGCTCACACAGGGGGAGCTCCTACGAGCAGTACTTC
NA	TRBJ1-1	TRBV12-3/TRBV12-4	NA	CASSLGGPVKAFF	TGTGCCAGCAGTTTGGGGGGGCCCGTTAAAGCTTTCTTT
TRBD1	TRBJ1-1	TRBV6-5	NA	CASTHRGSAFF	TGTGCCAGCACCCACAGGGGTTCGGCTTTCTTT
NA	TRBJ2-5	TRBV19	NA	CASSVNLQGETQYF	TGTGCCAGTAGCGTAAATCTACAGGGAGAGACCCAGTACTTC
TRBD1	TRBJ2-7	TRBV12-3/TRBV12-4	NA	CASSTGTGDEQYF	TGTGCCAGCAGTACCGGGACAGGGGACGAGCAGTACTTC
NA	TRBJ1-2	TRBV9	NA	CASSEGGHTF	TGTGCCAGCAGTGAGGGGGGGCACACCTTC
NA	TRBJ2-5	TRBV15	NA	CATSRAGGSFETQYF	TGTGCCACCAGCAGAGCAGGAGGGAGTTTCGAGACCCAGTACTTC
TRBD1	TRBJ2-2	TRBV18	NA	CASSQSPDREAGELFF	TGTGCCAGCTCACAGAGCCCGGACAGGGAGGCCGGGGAGCTGTTTTTT
TRBD1	TRBJ1-1	TRBV6-5	once	CASTRDRQAFF	TGTGCCAGCACCCGGGACAGACAAGCTTTCTTT
NA	TRBJ2-3	TRBV7-9	NA	CASIGRLDTQYF	TGTGCCAGCATAGGCAGACTAGATACGCAGTATTTT
NA	TRBJ1-6	TRBV2	NA	CASRAAGERAHF	TGTGCCAGCAGGGCTGCCGGGGAGCGGGCCCACTTT
TRBD1	TRBJ1-3	TRBV4-3	NA	CASSQELKGANTIYF	TGCGCCAGCAGCCAAGAGTTGAAGGGGGCAAACACCATATATTTT
TRBD1	TRBJ1-1	TRBV27	NA	CASSPWTGGGRTEAFF	TGTGCCAGCAGTCCCTGGACAGGGGGCGGGCGCACTGAAGCTTTCTTT
TRBD1	TRBJ2-5	TRBV4-1	NA	CASSQTGDRRETQYF	TGCGCCAGCAGCCAGACAGGGGACCGTAGGGAGACCCAGTACTTC
TRBD1	TRBJ2-1	TRBV9	NA	CASSVGQGSHNEQFF	TGTGCCAGCAGCGTCGGACAGGGGAGCCACAATGAGCAGTTCTTC